These T cell receptor beta chains were read from a single sample in a study of T cells in Graves' hyperthyroidism and ophthalmopathy. A single record per CDR3 protein comes from TCRdb applying MiXCR to the multiplex PCR reads. The sample comprises 330,000 or so distinct CDR3 sequences, roughly 20% of which are singletons, and just under 40% rests with the top ten. Input material: blood. The receptors here all came from a man over 45 with Graves' ophthalmopathy. CDR3s include the opening cysteine and the closing phenylalanine or tryptophan.

length: 14
V: TRBV7-9
J: TRBJ2-2
CDR3: CASSLAGDTGELFF

length: 15
V: TRBV28
J: TRBJ2-7
CDR3: CASSSISPSPYEQYF

length: 15
V: TRBV6-1
J: TRBJ1-5
CDR3: CASRETANSNQPQHF

length: 16
V: TRBV5-1
J: TRBJ2-1
CDR3: CASTYSPGLAGDEQFF

length: 15
V: TRBV7-2
J: TRBJ2-2
CDR3: CASSLVGLNTGELFF

length: 8
V: TRBV28
J: TRBJ2-7
CDR3: CAPYEQYF

length: 15
V: TRBV9
J: TRBJ2-1
CDR3: CASSVGGTGVVEQFF

length: 13
V: TRBV20-1
J: TRBJ1-5
CDR3: CSATGYSNQPQHF

length: 15
V: TRBV5-1
J: TRBJ2-1
CDR3: CASSFSGRSYNEQSF

length: 15
V: TRBV7-3
J: TRBJ2-5
CDR3: CASSLRGLPQETQYF

length: 12
V: TRBV13
J: TRBJ2-7
CDR3: CASSYRGYEQYF

length: 15
V: TRBV14
J: TRBJ2-3
CDR3: CASSRTRGSTDTQYF

length: 16
V: TRBV3-1
J: TRBJ2-1
CDR3: CASSQEGTSGSNEQFF

length: 17
V: TRBV11-3
J: TRBJ2-6
CDR3: CASSSGQVVSGADVLTF

length: 13
V: TRBV5-1
J: TRBJ2-3
CDR3: CASSPQGRDTQYF

length: 16
V: TRBV30
J: TRBJ1-6
CDR3: CAWSPGEGGRFSPLHF

length: 17
V: TRBV7-6
J: TRBJ2-5
CDR3: CASSKEGHGTGQETQYF

length: 15
V: TRBV9
J: TRBJ2-7
CDR3: CASSGIGTSSYEQYF

length: 15
V: TRBV3-1
J: TRBJ2-3
CDR3: CASSQAGGLKDTQYF

length: 14
V: TRBV18
J: TRBJ2-7
CDR3: CASSPDASAYEQYF

length: 16
V: TRBV14
J: TRBJ2-1
CDR3: CASSQEGRGRWNEQFF

length: 14
V: TRBV12-5
J: TRBJ1-2
CDR3: CASGLEVGNYGYTF

length: 13
V: TRBV13
J: TRBJ1-2
CDR3: CASSLSTGGGYTF

length: 15
V: TRBV9
J: TRBJ2-7
CDR3: CASSVGLASSYEQYF

length: 14
V: TRBV11-2
J: TRBJ2-3
CDR3: CASSLTGITDTQYF

length: 12
V: TRBV2
J: TRBJ2-7
CDR3: CASSAVLGEQYF

length: 15
V: TRBV7-9
J: TRBJ2-3
CDR3: CASSLEGRGTDTQYF

length: 12
V: TRBV20-1
J: TRBJ1-1
CDR3: CSARDIKIEAFF

length: 14
V: TRBV9
J: TRBJ1-3
CDR3: CASSVGQGRDTIYF

length: 15
V: TRBV28
J: TRBJ2-1
CDR3: CASSPGSLANNEQFF

length: 15
V: TRBV6-1
J: TRBJ2-5
CDR3: CASSEEYGTGGTQYF

length: 15
V: TRBV5-6
J: TRBJ2-5
CDR3: CASSSTGGEGETQYF

length: 16
V: TRBV5-1
J: TRBJ2-2
CDR3: CASSLRDRAITGELFF

length: 14
V: TRBV5-1
J: TRBJ2-7
CDR3: CASSPGQGPSEQYF

length: 14
V: TRBV20-1
J: TRBJ2-7
CDR3: CSATGSGSSYEQYF

length: 14
V: TRBV5-5
J: TRBJ2-1
CDR3: CASSSGGDWNEQFF

length: 16
V: TRBV6-1
J: TRBJ2-7
CDR3: CASRGTQADPRYEQYF

length: 15
V: TRBV7-9
J: TRBJ2-7
CDR3: CASSPPLPGDYEQYF

length: 12
V: TRBV20-1
J: TRBJ2-1
CDR3: CSAKRSYNEQFF

length: 15
V: TRBV28
J: TRBJ1-4
CDR3: CASRPGGTGDEKLFF

length: 14
V: TRBV14
J: TRBJ1-1
CDR3: CASSPRTGVTEAFF

length: 15
V: TRBV11-2
J: TRBJ2-7
CDR3: CASSLWRESSYEQYF

length: 14
V: TRBV20-1
J: TRBJ1-5
CDR3: CSARGGTGHQPQHF

length: 15
V: TRBV9
J: TRBJ1-5
CDR3: CASSVAAGNNQPQHF

length: 16
V: TRBV24-1
J: TRBJ1-4
CDR3: CATSDKGAGNNEKLFF

length: 15
V: TRBV14
J: TRBJ2-7
CDR3: CASSQALGVAYEQYF

length: 13
V: TRBV11-2
J: TRBJ2-7
CDR3: CASSHEHLGEQYF

length: 14
V: TRBV6-1
J: TRBJ2-5
CDR3: CASSEALQGETQYF

length: 14
V: TRBV7-9
J: TRBJ1-2
CDR3: CASSLTTDIHGYTF

length: 13
V: TRBV20-1
J: TRBJ1-1
CDR3: CSAQGGGGTEAFF

length: 14
V: TRBV3-1
J: TRBJ1-5
CDR3: CASSLTEAGQPQHF

length: 16
V: TRBV10-1
J: TRBJ2-3
CDR3: CASSGGRAGASDTQYF

length: 15
V: TRBV20-1
J: TRBJ2-5
CDR3: CSARDRFSGKETQYF

length: 13
V: TRBV5-1
J: TRBJ2-2
CDR3: CASSSDWVGELFF

length: 14
V: TRBV5-1
J: TRBJ1-1
CDR3: CTSRPGQMNTEAFF